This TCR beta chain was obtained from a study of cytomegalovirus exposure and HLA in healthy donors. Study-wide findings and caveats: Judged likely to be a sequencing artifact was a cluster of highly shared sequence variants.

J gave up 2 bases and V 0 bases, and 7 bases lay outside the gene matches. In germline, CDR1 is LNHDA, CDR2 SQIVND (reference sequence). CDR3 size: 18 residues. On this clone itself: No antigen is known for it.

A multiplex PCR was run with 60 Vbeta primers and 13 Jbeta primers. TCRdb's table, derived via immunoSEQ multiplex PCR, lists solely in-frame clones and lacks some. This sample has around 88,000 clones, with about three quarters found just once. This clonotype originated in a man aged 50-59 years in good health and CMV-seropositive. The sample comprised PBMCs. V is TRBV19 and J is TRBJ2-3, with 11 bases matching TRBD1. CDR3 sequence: CASSIDRDRGSDTDTQYF. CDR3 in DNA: TGTGCCAGTAGTATAGACCGGGACAGGGGGTCGGACACAGATACGCAGTATTTT.